The 3 T cell receptor beta chains below all came from one sample that was sequenced in a study of T cell responses to AZD1222 COVID-19 vaccine. Only in-frame clones appear in the TCRdb table, and some are missing; sequencing was by immunoSEQ multiplex PCR. This sample carries more than 90,000 clones, more than 70% of them seen once, and the ten largest clones take about 1.4%. Sequences were derived from peripheral blood, sampled on day 0 of AZD1222 vaccination. These receptors originate from an adult in good health.

The table lists this clone with a count of one. The chain combines TRBV13 with TRBJ1-1; TRBD1 matches 8 bases. J gave up 8 bases and V 6 bases, and 11 bases lay outside the gene matches. In germline, CDR1 is PRHDT, CDR2 FYEKMQ (reference sequence). The CDR3 is made up of 14 amino acids. Here the CDR3 reads CASSLAGTGLEAFF. CDR3 sequence (DNA): TGTGCCAGCAGTCTAGCCGGGACAGGACTAGAAGCTTTCTTT.

This chain links TRBV11-1 with TRBJ2-7, with 8 bases identical to TRBD1. CDR1 is SGHAT, CDR2 FQDESV, per germline (reference sequence). The length of the CDR3 is 14 residues. With V trimmed by 5 bases and J by 0 bases, 3 bases remained unmatched. The CDR3 sequence is CASSRTGNSYEQYF. CDR3 coding DNA: TGTGCCAGCAGCCGGACAGGGAACTCCTACGAGCAGTACTTC.

The V gene is TRBV6-2 or TRBV6-3, the J gene TRBJ1-1; D not certain. The V end was cut by 0 bases, the J end by 1 base, with 9 bases between. From germline, CDR1 is MNHEY and CDR2 SVGEGT. This CDR3 has 15 amino acids. DNA for the CDR3: TGTGCCAGCAGTTACTCAGTAGTGGGGAACACTGAAGCTTTCTTT. This gives the protein CASSYSVVGNTEAFF.